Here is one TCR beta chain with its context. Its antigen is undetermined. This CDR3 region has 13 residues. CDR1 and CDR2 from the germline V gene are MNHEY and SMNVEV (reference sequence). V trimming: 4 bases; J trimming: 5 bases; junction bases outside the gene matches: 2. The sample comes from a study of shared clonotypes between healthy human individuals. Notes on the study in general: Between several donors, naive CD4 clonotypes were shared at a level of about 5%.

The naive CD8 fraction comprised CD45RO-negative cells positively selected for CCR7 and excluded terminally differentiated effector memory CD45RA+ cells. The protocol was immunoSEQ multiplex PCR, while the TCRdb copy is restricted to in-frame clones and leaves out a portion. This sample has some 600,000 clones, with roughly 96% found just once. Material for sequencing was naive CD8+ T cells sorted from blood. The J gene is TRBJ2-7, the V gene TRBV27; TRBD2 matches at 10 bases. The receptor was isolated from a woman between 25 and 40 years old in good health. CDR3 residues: CASSSGLADEQYF. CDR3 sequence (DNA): TGTGCCAGCAGTTCCGGACTAGCGGACGAGCAGTACTTC.